The 22 T cell receptor beta chains below were found in one sample sequenced in a study of T cells after yellow fever vaccination. TCRdb re-analysed the 5' RACE reads in MiXCR, keeping a single row per CDR3 protein. The repertoire consists of some 120,000 distinct CDR3 sequences, with approximately 16% occurring once and the leading ten covering roughly 43%. The material sequenced was CD8+ T cells sorted from PBMCs, taken 5 days after the yellow fever booster vaccination. The receptors were sampled from a man aged 18 to 30 who received the YFV17D yellow fever vaccine.

The rearrangement joins TRBV6-5 to TRBJ1-2; D may be TRBD1 (6 bases). Germline CDR1 MNHEY, CDR2 SVGAGI. CDR3 size: 14 residues. V lost 6 bases and J lost 4, with 15 bases in between. CDR3 sequence: CASRPSPGAYGYTF. The CDR3, as DNA: TGTGCCAGCAGGCCTTCTCCAGGGGCCTATGGCTACACCTTC.

The rearrangement uses TRBV7-9 and TRBJ2-7, with 7 nucleotides matching TRBD1. The CDR3 is made up of 14 amino acids. Germline-derived CDR1 and CDR2 are SEHNR and FQNEAQ (reference sequence). V dropped 4 bases and J dropped 2; count of bases not matched to a gene: 5. The CDR3 DNA follows: TGTGCCAGCAGCTCTACAGGGGTCCCCTACGAGCAGTACGTC. It specifies CASSSTGVPYEQYV.

The chain joins TRBV19 to TRBJ2-2; 10 bases line up with TRBD2. The CDR3 loop spans 19 amino acids. CDR1 and CDR2 (germline): LNHDA, SQIVND (reference sequence). Germline trimming cut 8 bases from V and 1 base from J; bases unmatched to any gene: 16. The CDR3 loop is CASHPMGLAGALNTGELFF. The CDR3 DNA reads TGTGCCAGTCACCCAATGGGGCTAGCGGGGGCCTTGAACACCGGGGAGCTGTTTTTT.

This clonotype was seen more than once but under ten times. This chain joins TRBV7-9 and TRBJ2-5; 9 positions agree with TRBD2. The germline CDR1 and CDR2 sequences are SEHNR and FQNEAQ (reference sequence). V lost 6 bases, J lost 4 bases, and 9 bases stayed unmatched. This CDR3 has 15 residues. The CDR3 DNA reads TGTGCCAGCAGTCGACCTAGCGGGGCGGTAGAGACCCAGTACTTC. This codes for CASSRPSGAVETQYF.

This clonotype was seen many times. The chain couples TRBV5-4 to TRBJ2-2, with a possible D match to TRBD1 (6 bases). V gave up 4 bases and J gave up 6 bases, with 13 bases separating them. CDR1 and CDR2 (germline): SGHNT, YYREEE (reference sequence). CDR3 length equals 14 residues. DNA for the CDR3: TGTGCCAGCAGCCGCGAACGGACAGCCGGGGAGCTGTTTTTT. It yields the protein CASSRERTAGELFF.

The chain links TRBV25-1 to TRBJ2-7; 12 nucleotides line up with TRBD1. The CDR3 length is 15 residues. Germline CDR1 and CDR2: MGHDK and SYGVNS. V lost 8 bases to trimming and J lost 5 bases; unmatched junction nucleotides: 10. CDR3: CASPGRDRGHDEQYV. The CDR3 DNA reads TGTGCCAGCCCAGGGCGGGACAGGGGGCACGACGAGCAGTACGTC.

In its sample, this clonotype was seen a few times. The V and J genes are TRBV9 and TRBJ2-7; 9 bases are shared with TRBD1. Germline values: CDR1 SGDLS, CDR2 YYNGEE. The V segment lost 0 bases and the J segment 4 bases; nucleotides outside the gene matches: 11. This CDR3 region has 17 residues. The CDR3 loop is CASSVGTLDRGGYEQYF. The DNA of the CDR3 is TGTGCCAGCAGCGTAGGAACTCTCGACAGGGGGGGATACGAGCAGTACTTC. The whole variable domain, filled in from reference TRBV9 and TRBJ2-7, reads DSGVTQTPKHLITATGQRVTLRCSPRSGDLSVYWYQQSLDQGLQFLIQYYNGEERAKGNILERFSAQQFPDLHSELNLSSLELGDSALYFCASSVGTLDRGGYEQYFGPGTRLTVT.

The chain is built from TRBV19 and TRBJ1-2, with D possibly matching TRBD1 (5 bases). V was pared by 10 bases and J by 2 bases, with 26 bases between. The CDR3 length is 17 residues. The germline V gene has CDR1 LNHDA and CDR2 SQIVND (reference sequence). The CDR3 sequence: CATSYLGASTVNYGYTF. CDR3 bases: TGTGCCACTAGCTATCTTGGGGCCTCGACAGTGAACTATGGCTACACCTTC.

This chain joins TRBV2 and TRBJ2-7; D is unresolved. V was pared by 0 bases and J by 7 bases, with 25 bases between. The CDR3 has 18 amino acids. Germline V gene sequence: CDR1 SNHLY, CDR2 FYNNEI. The CDR3 protein is CASSEAGRQAPQLEEQYV. The CDR3 region has the DNA TGTGCCAGCAGTGAAGCTGGGCGGCAGGCTCCCCAATTGGAAGAGCAGTACGTC.

This clonotype has just a few counts. The chain uses TRBV4-1 and TRBJ1-4; D unresolved. This CDR3 spans 15 amino acids. Per the germline V gene, CDR1 is MGHRA and CDR2 is YSYEKL. V was shortened by 0 bases and J by 5 bases, with 10 bases between the two germline ends. The CDR3 spells CASSQDPGPNEKLFF. CDR3 in DNA: TGCGCCAGCAGCCAAGATCCCGGGCCGAATGAAAAACTGTTTTTT.

The genes are TRBV5-1 and TRBJ1-1, with TRBD1 identical over 7 bases. The CDR3 totals 14 residues. Germline V CDR1 and CDR2: SGHRS, YFSETQ. With V trimmed by 5 bases and J by 0 bases, 4 bases remained unmatched. In nucleotides, the CDR3 is TGCGCCAGCAGGACAGGGCAGCTGAACACTGAAGCTTTCTTT. Translating gives CASRTGQLNTEAFF.

This rearrangement joins TRBV4-3 to TRBJ1-2, with no clear D. Trimming left V 0 bases short and J 2 bases short, with 13 bases between. This CDR3 contains 16 residues. Germline lookup yields CDR1 LGHNA and CDR2 YSLEER. DNA for the CDR3: TGCGCCAGCAGCCAAGATGAGGCCGGTTGGAACTATGGCTACACCTTC. It specifies CASSQDEAGWNYGYTF.

This clonotype occurred a few times. The chain couples TRBV5-1 to TRBJ2-1; TRBD2 aligns across 9 bases. This CDR3 contains 15 residues. CDR1 is SGHRS, CDR2 YFSETQ, per germline. Trimming cost V 5 bases and J 10 bases; bases outside gene matches: 13. CDR3 bases: TGCGCCAGCAGAGCGGTTAGCGGGGGTACCGGGGAGCAGTTCTTC. Translating gives CASRAVSGGTGEQFF.

This clonotype was recorded a few times. The rearrangement links TRBV7-9 to TRBJ1-2; D possibly corresponds to TRBD1 (5 bases). Germline loops: CDR1 SEHNR, CDR2 FQNEAQ (reference sequence). The CDR3 extends over 16 amino acids. Deletions cut 6 bases from V and 3 bases from J, with 20 bases between. The CDR3 DNA sequence: TGTGCCAGCAGTTCTCATATGGGGCTTGTGGACTATGGCTACACCTTC. This codes for CASSSHMGLVDYGYTF.

This rearrangement joins TRBV29-1 to TRBJ2-3, with D possibly called TRBD1 or TRBD2 (5 bases each). The CDR3 totals 12 residues. The V end lost 4 bases, the J end lost 5 bases, and 10 bases lay between the germline ends. Germline V lookup: CDR1 SQVTM, CDR2 ANQGSEA. The CDR3 DNA is TGCAGCGTTGTAGGGGACGGAGATACGCAGTATTTT. It is translated as CSVVGDGDTQYF.

This chain joins TRBV7-2 and TRBJ2-7, with D maybe TRBD1 (5 bases). Trimming removed 4 bases from V and 4 bases from J, with 14 bases in between. Germline values: CDR1 SGHTA, CDR2 FQGNSA. The CDR3 contains 14 residues. CDR3 bases: TGTGCCAGCAGCTCGCCTGACAGTTTATACGAGCAGTACTTC. As protein: CASSSPDSLYEQYF.

This clonotype was observed a handful of times. The chain joins TRBV20-1 to TRBJ2-7; 10 positions agree with TRBD1. CDR3 length: 15 amino acids. V lost 0 bases to trimming and J lost 4 bases; unmatched junction nucleotides: 6. From germline, CDR1 is DFQATT and CDR2 SNEGSKA (reference sequence). The CDR3 is CSARDLTGGLYEQYF. The DNA for the CDR3 is TGCAGTGCTAGAGATCTGACAGGGGGCCTATACGAGCAGTACTTC.

This chain joins TRBV5-1 and TRBJ1-1, with D hard to call. This CDR3 spans 16 amino acids. Looked up from germline, CDR1 is SGHRS and CDR2 is YFSETQ. With 3 bases removed from V and 2 bases from J, the gap between germline ends came to 17 bases. The CDR3 is CASSYRLGEENTEAFF. The CDR3, as DNA: TGCGCCAGCAGCTACCGCCTCGGGGAGGAAAACACTGAAGCTTTCTTT.

This clonotype was counted ten times or more. The chain joins TRBV7-8 to TRBJ1-4; D ambiguous. The germline V and J ends were trimmed by 2 bases and 0 bases, with 13 bases remaining between them. Germline CDR1 SGHVS, CDR2 FQNEAQ. The CDR3 runs 17 residues. CDR3 sequence reads: CASSLWMLGATNEKLFF. The CDR3 nucleotides are TGTGCCAGCAGCTTATGGATGCTAGGTGCAACTAATGAAAAACTGTTTTTT.

This clonotype has a handful of counts. The chain employs TRBV4-1 and TRBJ1-2; D unclear. This CDR3 contains 15 residues. Germline CDR1 is MGHRA and CDR2 is YSYEKL. Trimming pared 0 bases from V and 7 bases from J, leaving 15 bases between. The CDR3 here is CASSQEWVFGVGYTF. Written as DNA, the CDR3 is TGCGCCAGCAGCCAAGAGTGGGTCTTCGGTGTTGGCTACACCTTC.

In this sample, this clonotype turned up a few times. The rearrangement links TRBV6-2 or TRBV6-3 to TRBJ2-4; D is perhaps TRBD1 or TRBD2 (6 bases each). This CDR3 region has 14 residues. Germline assignment: CDR1 MNHEY and CDR2 SVGEGT. V was trimmed by 6 bases and J by 5 bases, leaving 14 bases between them. This chain's CDR3 is CASSLPGAENIQYF. CDR3 DNA: TGTGCCAGCAGCCTCCCGGGGGCCGAAAACATTCAGTACTTC.

This clonotype was seen at least ten times. This chain links TRBV20-1 with TRBJ2-7; D not resolved. Germline V gene sequence: CDR1 DFQATT, CDR2 SNEGSKA (reference sequence). This CDR3 region has 13 residues. Trimming took off 6 bases at V and 3 bases at J, with 15 bases between the two ends. CDR3 nucleotide sequence: TGCAGTGCCCTTGGGCGGTTAGACTACGAGCAGTACTTC. This codes for CSALGRLDYEQYF.